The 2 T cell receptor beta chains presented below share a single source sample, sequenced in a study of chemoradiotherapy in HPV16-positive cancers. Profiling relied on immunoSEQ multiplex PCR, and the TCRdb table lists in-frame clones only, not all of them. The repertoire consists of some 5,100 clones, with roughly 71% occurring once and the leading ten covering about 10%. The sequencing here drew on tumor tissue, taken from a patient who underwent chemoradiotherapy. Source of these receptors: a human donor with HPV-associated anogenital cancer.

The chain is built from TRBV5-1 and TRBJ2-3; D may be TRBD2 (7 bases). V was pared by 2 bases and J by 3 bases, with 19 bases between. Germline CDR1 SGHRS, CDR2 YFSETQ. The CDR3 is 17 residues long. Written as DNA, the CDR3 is TGCGCCAGCAGCTTCCTCGGTTTGGGGGGGGCAACAGATACGCAGTATTTT. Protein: CASSFLGLGGATDTQYF.

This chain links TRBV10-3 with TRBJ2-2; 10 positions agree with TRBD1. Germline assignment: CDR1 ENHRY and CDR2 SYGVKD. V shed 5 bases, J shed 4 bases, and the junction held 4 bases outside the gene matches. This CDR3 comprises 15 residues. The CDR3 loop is CAISRQGALTGELFF. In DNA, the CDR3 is TGTGCCATCAGTCGACAGGGGGCCCTCACCGGGGAGCTGTTTTTT.